These T cell receptor beta chains were read from a single sample in a study of CD4 T cells in relation to SARS-CoV-2 and coronaviruses. No antigen has been identified for these receptors. The protocol was immunoSEQ multiplex PCR, while the TCRdb copy is restricted to in-frame clones and leaves out a portion. The table lists 26,000 or so clones, over 60% of them singletons. Sample: CD4+ T cells from PBMCs, cultured in vitro. These TCRs come from a human donor in good health. The CDR3 runs from the conserved cysteine through the conserved F or W. The D gene is left open where the match is weak. Rows may omit the clone size; those that give it use once, few, many or a size class.

DNA,CDR3,J,V,D,size
TGTGCCAGTAGTGTAGGCCTAGGGGGCCGCCAGCCCCAGCATTTT,CASSVGLGGRQPQHF,TRBJ1-5,TRBV19,TRBD1,NA
TGTGCCAGCAGCCGTATTGGCGGGAGGTCTTTCTATGAGCAGTTCTTC,CASSRIGGRSFYEQFF,TRBJ2-1,TRBV11-2,TRBD2,NA
TGTGCCAGCAGTTACTCGAATGTCAGGGCCACTGAAGCTTTCTTT,CASSYSNVRATEAFF,TRBJ1-1,TRBV6-5,NA,once
TGCGCCAGCAGAGAGGCGGGAACCACAACCGGGGAGCTGTTTTTT,CASREAGTTTGELFF,TRBJ2-2,TRBV5-1,NA,NA
TGTGCCAGTAGTATGGATCAGGGAACAACTAATGAAAAACTGTTTTTT,CASSMDQGTTNEKLFF,TRBJ1-4,TRBV19,NA,NA
TGTGCCAGCAGCTTCACAGGTTTTAGCACAGATACGCAGTATTTT,CASSFTGFSTDTQYF,TRBJ2-3,TRBV5-6,NA,NA
TGCGCCAGCAGCTTGCTAGCGGGGACCTCTGGGGCCAACGTCCTGACTTTC,CASSLLAGTSGANVLTF,TRBJ2-6,TRBV5-1,TRBD2,NA
TGTGCCAGCAGCCTGCTCCAAGTTTCGTACTATGGCTACACCTTC,CASSLLQVSYYGYTF,TRBJ1-2,TRBV5-4,NA,NA
TGCGCCAGCAGCCAAGAGAGGGTAGCGGGAGGGTTCTACGAGCAGTACTTC,CASSQERVAGGFYEQYF,TRBJ2-7,TRBV4-3,TRBD2,NA
TGTGCCAGCAGCCAAGGGGCACAGGGAGGAAAAGCTTTCTTT,CASSQGAQGGKAFF,TRBJ1-1,TRBV3-1/TRBV3-2,NA,NA
TGCGCCAGCAGTCGCCTCACTAGAATCAATGAGCAGTTCTTC,CASSRLTRINEQFF,TRBJ2-1,TRBV23-1,NA,NA
TGTGCCAGTAGTATAAGACAGGCGAACACTGAAGCTTTCTTT,CASSIRQANTEAFF,TRBJ1-1,TRBV19,NA,NA
TGTGCCAGCAGCTCCCAGACCGCCGGCCCCGGCGGGGAGCTGTTTTTT,CASSSQTAGPGGELFF,TRBJ2-2,TRBV11-3,NA,NA
TGTGCCAGCAGCCCCGTTCCTGGGTGGGAGCAGTACTTC,CASSPVPGWEQYF,TRBJ2-7,TRBV7-2,NA,NA
TGTGCCAGCAGCTTCCTTGGGACTACTGGGACGCAGTATTTT,CASSFLGTTGTQYF,TRBJ2-3,TRBV11-3,TRBD2,NA
TGTGCCAGCAGCTTAGGGGGGGGGTGGTCCTACAATGAGCAGTTCTTC,CASSLGGGWSYNEQFF,TRBJ2-1,TRBV5-4,NA,few
TGCGCCAGCAGCCCGGAGGGACAGGGACACACTGAAGCTTTCTTT,CASSPEGQGHTEAFF,TRBJ1-1,TRBV5-1,TRBD1,NA
TGTGCCAGCAGCCAGAGCGGGTTGAAGACCCAGTACTTC,CASSQSGLKTQYF,TRBJ2-5,TRBV14,NA,NA
TGTGCCAGCACCTTGGGAATAGGGGGCGCAATTTCTGAAGCTTTCTTT,CASTLGIGGAISEAFF,TRBJ1-1,TRBV7-2,TRBD1,NA
TGTGCCAGTAGTATATGGGGGGATAATCAGCCCCAGCATTTT,CASSIWGDNQPQHF,TRBJ1-5,TRBV19,NA,NA
TGTGCCAGTAGTTTGTCCCTGGGACAGGGATACTCTGGGGCCAACGTCCTGACTTTC,CASSLSLGQGYSGANVLTF,TRBJ2-6,TRBV19,TRBD1,NA
TGTGCCAGCAGCTTAGGAGGACAGATTGCGGGTCAGCCCCAGCATTTT,CASSLGGQIAGQPQHF,TRBJ1-5,TRBV11-2,NA,NA
TGTGCCAGCAGCTGGGACAGCTATGGCTACACCTTC,CASSWDSYGYTF,TRBJ1-2,TRBV5-6,TRBD1,NA
TGTGCCAGCAGCGTAGTAGCGGGAGTTAGCAATGAGCAGTTCTTC,CASSVVAGVSNEQFF,TRBJ2-1,TRBV9,TRBD2,NA
TGTGCCAGCAGCCAAGGTAATAGCGGGTACGAGCAGTACTTC,CASSQGNSGYEQYF,TRBJ2-7,TRBV3-1/TRBV3-2,TRBD2,NA
TGTGCCACCGGGGCGGATCAATACACCGGGGAGCTGTTTTTT,CATGADQYTGELFF,TRBJ2-2,TRBV25-1,NA,NA
TGCAGCGACGGACAGGGGCTGTATGGCTACACCTTC,CSDGQGLYGYTF,TRBJ1-2,TRBV29-1,TRBD1,NA
TGTGCCAGCACCCAACCCCTTTCGTACGAGCAGTACTTC,CASTQPLSYEQYF,TRBJ2-7,TRBV6-6,NA,NA
TGTGCCAGCAGCAAGGGACTAGCGGGAGAGACCCAGTACTTC,CASSKGLAGETQYF,TRBJ2-5,TRBV11-2,TRBD2,NA
TGTGCCAGCAGTTTATCGGGAGGGTTCAGCTCCTACGAGCAGTACTTC,CASSLSGGFSSYEQYF,TRBJ2-7,TRBV27,TRBD2,few
TGTGCCAGCAGCCCGGGGACTGTTAAAGGGATGAACACTGAAGCTTTCTTT,CASSPGTVKGMNTEAFF,TRBJ1-1,TRBV7-2,NA,few
TGCGCCAGCAGCACAAGCGGGGGGGCCGTCAATGAGCAGTTCTTC,CASSTSGGAVNEQFF,TRBJ2-1,TRBV5-1,TRBD2,NA
TGTGCCAGCTCACCACGCACGGACCTACAAGAGACCCAGTACTTC,CASSPRTDLQETQYF,TRBJ2-5,TRBV18,NA,NA
TGTGCCAGCAGGGAGGACAGGGGTGAAGATTCACCCCTCCACTTT,CASREDRGEDSPLHF,TRBJ1-6,TRBV6-5,TRBD1,NA
TGTGCCAGCAGGAAGGGACTCGCGGGGGGGTCGGATACGCAGTATTTT,CASRKGLAGGSDTQYF,TRBJ2-3,TRBV2,TRBD2,once
TGTGCCAGCAGTGTTCGGGGCCCTTATACTGAAGCTTTCTTT,CASSVRGPYTEAFF,TRBJ1-1,TRBV27,NA,NA
TGCGCCAGCAGCTGGAGGGGGGGTATAGGAGAAGAGACCCAGTACTTC,CASSWRGGIGEETQYF,TRBJ2-5,TRBV5-1,NA,NA
TGTGCCAGCAGTGAGGTTTTTGGAAACACCATATATTTT,CASSEVFGNTIYF,TRBJ1-3,TRBV6-1,NA,NA
TGTGCCAGCAGTTACTCGTCCGGCAGGCGTGGTGAAAAACTGTTTTTT,CASSYSSGRRGEKLFF,TRBJ1-4,TRBV6-5,NA,NA
TGTGCCAGCAGTCTAGGACGGCCCTATGGCTACACCTTC,CASSLGRPYGYTF,TRBJ1-2,TRBV6-5,NA,few
TGTGCCAGCAGCTACAGCACAGATACGCAGTATTTT,CASSYSTDTQYF,TRBJ2-3,TRBV11-3,NA,NA
TGTGCCAGCAGTTTAGGAGGACAGGGACTTGCCAATGAGCAGTTCTTC,CASSLGGQGLANEQFF,TRBJ2-1,TRBV27,TRBD1,NA
TGTGCCACCAGGGACAGGTACAATGAGCAGTTCTTC,CATRDRYNEQFF,TRBJ2-1,TRBV6-6,TRBD1,NA
TGTGCTAGTGGTTTGGTACCCGGGCAGGCCCAGTACTTC,CASGLVPGQAQYF,TRBJ2-5,TRBV12-5,NA,NA
TGCGCCAGCAGCTTCCAAGAGACCCAGTACTTC,CASSFQETQYF,TRBJ2-5,TRBV5-1,NA,NA
TGTGCCAGCAGTTACATGTCGTCGGACACCGGGGAGCTGTTTTTT,CASSYMSSDTGELFF,TRBJ2-2,TRBV6-6,NA,few